This TCR beta chain derives from a study of shared clonotypes between healthy human individuals. Evenly divided among several immunoSEQ plates was the genomic DNA of each subset. Each replicate PCR on the sorted subsets used roughly 210 ng DNA (around 30,000 T cell genomes). Per the authors' pipeline: ImmunoSEQ junction-only sequences lacked quality scores, so their filtering differed. TCRdb's copy holds only in-frame clones and misses some; the assay was immunoSEQ multiplex PCR. D and trimming come from the DNA, and the V and J calls and clone size come from that table. Here the sample spans roughly 2.2 million clones, under 95% being singletons. Concerning this clone itself: Its specificity is not known.

Study-level points and caveats: Having only a few donors restricted how much genetic and exposure-history diversity was captured.

The CDR3 loop spans 17 amino acids. Germline V gene lookup returns CDR1 KGHSH and CDR2 LQKENI. The J segment lost 0 bases and the V segment lost 3 bases, leaving 9 bases of the junction unmatched. The source material was naive CD4+ T cells from PBMCs. Subset denoted: CD45RA+ positively selected. The V call is TRBV18, the J call TRBJ2-3, with 7 bases identical to TRBD1. The sequence came from a man aged 18 to 30 in good health. Some clones in this sample may be carry-over from other donors' samples. The CDR3: CASSPEDRKISTDTQYF. The DNA for the CDR3 is TGTGCCAGCTCACCTGAGGACAGGAAAATTAGCACAGATACGCAGTATTTT.